These 20 T cell receptor beta chains originate from one sample sequenced in a study of blood T cell repertoires in COVID-19. The repertoire was sequenced with immunoSEQ multiplex PCR; TCRdb's copy has only in-frame clones and lacks some. The sample lists about 220,000 clones, roughly 83% occurring once. Material for sequencing was PBMCs or T cells enriched from blood (not recorded which). Every receptor here comes from a woman aged 40 to 49 with acute COVID-19.

This chain uses TRBV28 with TRBJ1-1; 7 nucleotides line up with TRBD1. V trimming: 6 bases; J trimming: 2 bases; junction bases outside the gene matches: 6. CDR1 and CDR2 from the germline V gene are MDHEN and SYDVKM. The CDR3 is 14 residues long. The CDR3 DNA reads TGTGCCAGCAGAATGGGGGACAGAAACACTGAAGCTTTCTTT. Translating gives CASRMGDRNTEAFF.

The DNA for the CDR3 is TGTGCCAGTACGTGGGGCAGAAATGGGGCTTTCTTT. This encodes CASTWGRNGAFF. This chain links TRBV28 with TRBJ1-1; the D gene is possibly TRBD1 (5 bases). Germline CDR1 and CDR2: MDHEN and SYDVKM. V lost 9 bases to trimming and J lost 11 bases, with 19 bases between them. This CDR3 has 12 amino acids.

This clone was counted a few times. The genes are TRBV18 and TRBJ1-2, with TRBD1 matching over 9 bases. The CDR3 has 13 amino acids. V shed 5 bases, J shed 4 bases, and the junction held 2 bases outside the gene matches. From germline, CDR1 is KGHSH and CDR2 LQKENI. CDR3 residues: CASSTGGFYGYTF. The CDR3 DNA is TGTGCCAGCTCAACAGGGGGCTTCTATGGCTACACCTTC.

V usage is TRBV3-1 (or the pseudogene TRBV3-2) and J usage is TRBJ2-3, with D perhaps matching TRBD2 (6 bases). V lost 3 bases and J 2 bases, leaving 9 bases between the germline ends. This CDR3 is built from 14 residues. Germline-derived CDR1 and CDR2 are LGHDT and YNNKEL (reference sequence). In nucleotides, the CDR3 is TGTGCCAGCAGCCACGGGACTGTCACAGATACGCAGTATTTT. Amino acid sequence: CASSHGTVTDTQYF.

J is TRBJ1-6 and V is TRBV15; 7 bases align to TRBD1. J was trimmed by 8 bases and V by 9 bases; bases with no gene match: 13. Germline V gene sequence: CDR1 LNHNV, CDR2 YYDKDF (reference sequence). The CDR3 sequence is 15 residues long. As DNA, the CDR3 is TGTGCCACTAGGAGAGGGGGCGAGATGTATTCACCCCTCCACTTT. Its protein product is CATRRGGEMYSPLHF.

As for this clone: Other DNA sequences of this sample code for an identical CDR3. This chain uses TRBV30 with TRBJ1-3; D is possibly TRBD1 (5 bases). Per the germline V gene, CDR1 is GTSNPN and CDR2 is SVGIG (reference sequence). The CDR3 is 14 amino acids. V lost 5 bases, J lost 0 bases, and 11 bases lay in between. In nucleotides, the CDR3 is TGTGCCTGGGCTCGACAGAGCTCTGGAAACACCATATATTTT. This gives the protein CAWARQSSGNTIYF.

The rearrangement joins TRBV2 to TRBJ2-1; TRBD2 matches 8 bases. CDR1 SNHLY and CDR2 FYNNEI come from the germline V gene. There are 15 residues in the CDR3. V was pared by 5 bases and J by 6 bases, with 9 bases of the junction left unmatched. DNA for the CDR3: TGTGCCAGCAGTCCGCTTGGCGGGAGGACCAATGAGCAGTTCTTC. Translated: CASSPLGGRTNEQFF.

This chain links TRBV24-1 with TRBJ2-2; D not resolved. The CDR3 runs 12 residues. From germline, CDR1 is KGHDR and CDR2 SFDVKD. Between the trimmed V and J ends, which lost 4 bases and 6 bases, there was a span of 5 bases. Here the CDR3 reads CATSEYSGELFF. The CDR3, as DNA: TGTGCCACCAGTGAATATTCCGGGGAGCTGTTTTTT.

This rearrangement joins TRBV30 to TRBJ1-1; D call uncertain. CDR1 and CDR2 from the germline V gene are GTSNPN and SVGIG (reference sequence). V was pared by 1 base and J by 8 bases, with 17 bases between. This CDR3 contains 14 residues. Here the CDR3 reads CAWSGGVGIGEAFF. In DNA, the CDR3 is TGTGCCTGGAGTGGCGGGGTAGGGATCGGAGAAGCTTTCTTT.

The rearrangement joins TRBV7-2 to TRBJ1-6, with D unclear. The CDR3 covers 12 residues. V was clipped by 6 bases and J by 5 bases, with 5 bases between them. Per germline, CDR1 SGHTA and CDR2 FQGNSA. The CDR3 region is CASRENNSPLHF. In nucleotides, the CDR3 is TGTGCCAGCAGGGAGAATAATTCACCCCTCCACTTT.

In its sample, this clone was seen a few times. This chain joins TRBV9 and TRBJ1-6; D is uncertain. Germline V lookup: CDR1 SGDLS, CDR2 YYNGEE. This CDR3 region has 13 residues. Trimming took off 0 bases at V and 9 bases at J, with 7 bases between the two ends. The CDR3 sequence is CASSVAEGSPLHF. CDR3 in DNA: TGTGCCAGCAGCGTAGCAGAGGGTTCACCCCTCCACTTT.

The chain is built from TRBV30 and TRBJ2-6; D unresolved. Germline CDR1 GTSNPN, CDR2 SVGIG (reference sequence). The CDR3 consists of 14 residues. V was shortened by 1 base and J by 1 base, with 5 bases between the two germline ends. CDR3 DNA sequence: TGTGCCTGGAGTGCCTTTTCTGGGGCCAACGTCCTGACTTTC. Its protein product is CAWSAFSGANVLTF.

This chain uses TRBV21-1 with TRBJ1-2. TRBV21-1 is labeled a pseudogene. The CDR3 spans 15 residues. As DNA, the CDR3 is TGTGCCAGCAGCAATTCGAAGTATAAGGAGTATGGCTACACCTTC. Protein product: CASSNSKYKEYGYTF.

The chain couples TRBV12-3 or TRBV12-4 to TRBJ2-4, with D possibly matching TRBD2 (6 bases). The V gene lost 3 bases and the J gene lost 5 bases, with 8 bases spanning the gap. The CDR3 is made up of 13 amino acids. The CDR3 DNA reads as TGTGCCAGCAGTTTTTTAGCGGAAAACATTCAGTACTTC. It specifies CASSFLAENIQYF.

V and J are TRBV28 and TRBJ1-2, with D possibly being TRBD1 (6 bases). The CDR3 runs 16 residues. V was trimmed by 4 bases and J by 6 bases, leaving 21 bases between them. Germline CDR1 and CDR2: MDHEN and SYDVKM. The CDR3 nucleotides read TGTGCCAGCAGTTCGACAGGATTTCAGGGTAATGATGGCTACACCTTC. Protein sequence: CASSSTGFQGNDGYTF.

CDR3 DNA: TGTGCCAGCAGCTTGGACGGGACTAGCGTTTACGAGCAGTACTTC. It is translated as CASSLDGTSVYEQYF. This sequence joins TRBV7-8 and TRBJ2-7; 10 bases match TRBD2. CDR3 length equals 15 residues. Per germline, CDR1 SGHVS and CDR2 FQNEAQ. J lost 4 bases, V lost 3 bases, and 6 bases had no gene match.

The chain recombines TRBV12-5 with TRBJ2-3; 8 bases line up with TRBD1. CDR3 size: 15 residues. V dropped 0 bases and J dropped 1; count of bases not matched to a gene: 0. Germline V lookup: CDR1 LGHNT, CDR2 FRNRAP. CDR3 region: CASGLVQGGTDTQYF. As DNA, the CDR3 is TGTGCTAGTGGTTTGGTACAGGGGGGCACAGATACGCAGTATTTT.

V usage is TRBV10-2 and J usage is TRBJ2-6, with D possibly TRBD1 on 6 matching bases. This CDR3 comprises 15 residues. The ends were cut back, 6 bases at V and 3 bases at J, with 12 bases in the middle. Germline V lookup: CDR1 WSHSY, CDR2 SAAADI. In DNA form, the CDR3 reads TGCGCCAGCAGACAACACAGGGATGGGGCCAACGTCCTGACTTTC. Protein sequence: CASRQHRDGANVLTF.

The chain couples TRBV28 to TRBJ2-5; 7 bases are a match to TRBD2. This CDR3 region has 15 residues. Looked up from germline, CDR1 is MDHEN and CDR2 is SYDVKM. V shed 3 bases, J shed 2 bases, and the junction held 6 bases outside the gene matches. The CDR3: CASSFSSSGQETQYF. CDR3 nucleotides: TGTGCCAGCAGTTTTTCGTCTAGCGGTCAAGAGACCCAGTACTTC.

The chain carries TRBV6-5 and TRBJ2-7; TRBD1 aligns across 8 bases. The J segment lost 0 bases and the V segment lost 6 bases, leaving 7 bases of the junction unmatched. Germline values: CDR1 MNHEY, CDR2 SVGAGI. CDR3 length: 15 residues. In DNA form, the CDR3 reads TGTGCCAGCAGGACAGGGGCTACTAGCTCCTACGAGCAGTACTTC. Protein product: CASRTGATSSYEQYF.